The clone carrying this T cell receptor beta chain was counted at least ten times. The protocol attached unique molecular identifiers to individual cDNA molecules. TCRdb re-derived calls from the 5' RACE reads in MiXCR, one entry per CDR3 protein. The table has tens of thousands of distinct CDR3 sequences, 14% to 15% seen once. This record comes from a study of early T cells in non-severe SARS-CoV-2 infection. The sequencing sample was made of whole blood. The sequence came from an adult who was a healthcare worker with PCR-confirmed SARS-CoV-2 infection or an uninfected control (not recorded which).

The chain's CDR3 is CASSQGWSSRKIEEETQYF. DNA for the CDR3: TGCGCCAGCAGCCAAGGATGGTCTAGCCGAAAGATAGAGGAGGAGACCCAGTACTTC. V usage is TRBV4-3 and J usage is TRBJ2-5; a weak D match, TRBD2 (5 bases). Germline V gives CDR1 LGHNA, CDR2 YSLEER. V was cut by 1 base and J by 5 bases, with 26 bases left in between. This CDR3 has 19 residues.